This T cell receptor beta chain comes out of a study of cytomegalovirus exposure and HLA in healthy donors. Points from the study as a whole: A later analysis found first-cohort TCR clusters tended to co-occur in the 90 to 150 validation repertoires.

Method: immunoSEQ multiplex PCR; TCRdb's copy keeps in-frame clones and lacks some. The top ten clones hold approximately 1.2% of a sample with about 350,000 clones, about 85% of them seen once. Notes on this clone: Its antigen is not identified.

Sample: PBMCs. The TCR sequence derives from a young woman in good health and CMV-seropositive.

CDR3 bases: TGTGCCAGCAGCCAAGGGAGGGGGGAGACCTACAATGAGCAGTTCTTC. Its protein is CASSQGRGETYNEQFF. V and J are TRBV4-2 and TRBJ2-1; D might be TRBD1 or TRBD2, each matching 6 bases. V lost 1 base to trimming and J lost 2 bases, with 12 bases between them. CDR1 and CDR2 (germline): LGHNA, YNFKEQ. The CDR3 contains 16 residues.